These 28 T cell receptor beta chains share one sample of origin, sequenced in a study of shared clonotypes between healthy human individuals. TCRdb keeps only in-frame clones here, not all; method: immunoSEQ multiplex PCR. Of around 550,000 clones in the sample, 96% are singletons; the top ten hold approximately 0.06%. The source material was naive CD4+ T cells sorted from blood. Subset here: CD45RA+ positively selected. The origin of the receptors is a woman under 40 in good health.

The genes are TRBV9 and TRBJ1-5, with no clear D. Germline CDR1 SGDLS, CDR2 YYNGEE. Trimming cost V 0 bases and J 4 bases, with 8 bases left between them. This CDR3 has 14 residues. This CDR3 reads CASSVGTVNQPQHF. CDR3 nucleotides: TGTGCCAGCAGCGTAGGGACGGTTAATCAGCCCCAGCATTTT.

J is TRBJ1-3 and V is TRBV19, with D perhaps TRBD1 (5 bases). Germline V gene lookup returns CDR1 LNHDA and CDR2 SQIVND (reference sequence). The ends were cut back, 6 bases at V and 6 bases at J, with 15 bases in the middle. CDR3 length equals 14 residues. CDR3 nucleotides: TGTGCCAGTAGGGATAGGGGCGACGAAAACACCATATATTTT. It codes for CASRDRGDENTIYF.

The genes are TRBV27 and TRBJ2-3, with 9 bases lining up with TRBD2. Germline CDR1 MNHEY, CDR2 SMNVEV (reference sequence). CDR3 size: 17 residues. The J segment lost 6 bases and the V segment lost 5 bases, leaving 15 bases of the junction unmatched. DNA for the CDR3: TGTGCCAGCAGTACAACCACGACTTATAGCGGGAGTGATACGCAGTATTTT. This encodes CASSTTTTYSGSDTQYF.

The rearrangement links TRBV11-3 to TRBJ2-1; D is unclear. V lost 4 bases to trimming and J lost 4 bases, with 17 bases between them. Germline V gives CDR1 SGHNT, CDR2 YENEEA. The length of the CDR3 is 16 residues. Here the CDR3 DNA reads TGTGCCAGCAGCTCTACGGTGGTAGCAGCTTACAATGAGCAGTTCTTC. Its protein is CASSSTVVAAYNEQFF.

On this clone: The sample contains more than one DNA sequence encoding this CDR3. This chain uses TRBV2 with TRBJ2-7; D call uncertain. Looked up from germline, CDR1 is SNHLY and CDR2 is FYNNEI. Trimming removed 3 bases at V and 4 bases at J, with 4 bases between. The length of the CDR3 is 11 residues. CDR3 sequence: CASSEEYEQYF. For the CDR3, the DNA is TGTGCCAGCAGTGAGGAGTACGAGCAGTACTTC.

The chain has TRBV9 and TRBJ2-1, with 7 bases identical to TRBD1. Germline V gives CDR1 SGDLS, CDR2 YYNGEE. This CDR3 has 14 residues. After removal of 4 bases from V and 2 bases from J, the junction contained 3 bases not matched to a gene. Here the CDR3 reads CASSLGQAYNEQFF. In DNA form, the CDR3 reads TGTGCCAGCAGCCTAGGACAGGCCTACAATGAGCAGTTCTTC.

This chain connects TRBV4-1 to TRBJ2-7; D may match TRBD1 or TRBD2 (5 bases each). This CDR3 region has 15 residues. Deletions cut 1 base from V and 3 bases from J, with 13 bases between. CDR1 and CDR2 from the germline V gene are MGHRA and YSYEKL. This chain's CDR3 is CASSQVTGTLYEQYF. For the CDR3, the DNA is TGCGCCAGCAGCCAAGTTACGGGGACCCTCTACGAGCAGTACTTC.

Of note for this clone: The sample contains more than one DNA sequence encoding this CDR3. The chain has TRBV28 and TRBJ1-3; unclear D gene. Deletions cut 1 base from V and 2 bases from J, with 3 bases between. Germline CDR1 reads MDHEN; CDR2 reads SYDVKM. CDR3 length equals 13 residues. CDR3 DNA sequence: TGTGCCAGCAGTTTATTCACTGGAAACACCATATATTTT. It is translated as CASSLFTGNTIYF.

Worth noting for this clone: The same CDR3 can be traced to other DNA sequences in this sample. This chain links TRBV5-1 with TRBJ2-1; 7 bases map to TRBD2. Germline V lookup: CDR1 SGHRS, CDR2 YFSETQ. J lost 1 base, V lost 1 base, and 2 bases had no gene match. The CDR3 covers 15 residues. The DNA for the CDR3 is TGCGCCAGCAGCTTGACGGGAGGTTCCTACAATGAGCAGTTCTTC. This translates into CASSLTGGSYNEQFF.

V gene TRBV7-2 combines with J gene TRBJ2-5, with D possibly being TRBD1 (5 bases). The CDR3 has 15 amino acids. In germline, CDR1 is SGHTA, CDR2 FQGNSA. The V gene lost 4 bases and the J gene lost 2 bases, with 14 bases spanning the gap. CDR3 bases: TGTGCCAGCAGCTCCAGACAGAACTTACAAGAGACCCAGTACTTC. Translation gives CASSSRQNLQETQYF.

V gene TRBV5-1 combines with J gene TRBJ1-1; D remains ambiguous. V shed 4 bases and J shed 8 bases, with 15 bases lying between them. The CDR3 has 13 amino acids. CDR1 SGHRS and CDR2 YFSETQ come from the germline V gene. CDR3 sequence (DNA): TGCGCCAGCAGCGGCGCCGGAGAGGCAGAAGCTTTCTTT. It encodes CASSGAGEAEAFF.

The count of this clone is one. The gene calls are TRBV6-6 and TRBJ2-1, with 8 bases lining up with TRBD1. Germline V lookup: CDR1 MNHNY, CDR2 SVGAGI (reference sequence). The length of the CDR3 is 15 residues. J gave up 3 bases and V 0 bases, and 1 base lay outside the gene matches. This CDR3 reads CASSYSGQVYNEQFF. The CDR3 region has the DNA TGTGCCAGCAGTTACTCGGGACAGGTCTACAATGAGCAGTTCTTC.

V usage is TRBV14 and J usage is TRBJ1-2; D might be TRBD1 (5 bases). This CDR3 is built from 17 residues. Germline CDR1 reads SGHDN; CDR2 reads FVKESK. V lost 1 base to trimming and J lost 5 bases, with 20 bases between them. CDR3 residues: CASSQGRAARWRYGYTF. CDR3 bases: TGTGCCAGCAGCCAAGGCAGGGCCGCCCGGTGGAGATATGGCTACACCTTC.

The gene calls are TRBV5-4 and TRBJ2-2; 7 bases align to TRBD1. Germline V gene sequence: CDR1 SGHNT, CDR2 YYREEE (reference sequence). This CDR3 is 14 amino acids long. Losses at the gene ends were 4 bases for V and 6 bases for J; bases not matched to a gene: 6. The CDR3 sequence: CASSPYRGAGELFF. The CDR3 coding sequence is TGTGCCAGCAGCCCGTACAGGGGTGCCGGGGAGCTGTTTTTT.

For the CDR3, the DNA is TGCGCCAGCAGCCAAGGGCTCGGGGTTGGTTCACCCCTCCACTTT. Translated: CASSQGLGVGSPLHF. The chain has TRBV4-1 and TRBJ1-6, with D uncertain. Per the germline V gene, CDR1 is MGHRA and CDR2 is YSYEKL. Trimming removed 1 base at V and 9 bases at J, with 13 bases between. The CDR3 is 15 residues long.

The chain joins TRBV21-1 to TRBJ2-4; the table gives TRBD1 as D, unverified against the DNA. TRBV21-1 is a listed pseudogene. The CDR3 covers 18 residues. CDR3 nucleotides: TGTGCCAGCAGCAAAAGTCGTTGGCCGCCACCGAAAAAAAACATTCAGTACTTC. Residues: CASSKSRWPPPKKNIQYF.

The chain couples TRBV2 to TRBJ1-6; TRBD1 is a possible D gene (5 bases). Trimming left V 3 bases short and J 3 bases short, with 9 bases between. Germline CDR1 reads SNHLY; CDR2 reads FYNNEI. The length of the CDR3 is 15 residues. CDR3 DNA sequence: TGTGCCAGCAGTGATATGGGGGGCTATAATTCACCCCTCCACTTT. It yields the protein CASSDMGGYNSPLHF.

This chain connects TRBV4-1 to TRBJ2-3; D is uncertain. The CDR3 is 17 amino acids. The germline V gene encodes CDR1 MGHRA and CDR2 YSYEKL. The V gene lost 4 bases and the J gene lost 4 bases, with 21 bases spanning the gap. This CDR3 reads CASSPLSAVALADTQYF. The CDR3 nucleotides read TGCGCCAGCAGCCCGCTTTCGGCGGTCGCCCTAGCAGATACGCAGTATTTT.

The DNA of the CDR3 is TGTGCCAGCAGCTTGCTTACAGGGAGGGACGGAAACACCATATATTTT. This gives the protein CASSLLTGRDGNTIYF. This chain connects TRBV11-2 to TRBJ1-3, with D tentatively TRBD1 (6 bases). From germline, CDR1 is SGHAT and CDR2 FQNNGV. Trimming left V 3 bases short and J 4 bases short, with 16 bases between. This CDR3 contains 16 residues. Full variable domain (outside the CDR3, taken from reference TRBV11-2 and TRBJ1-3): EAGVAQSPRYKIIEKRQSVAFWCNPISGHATLYWYQQILGQGPKLLIQFQNNGVVDDSQLPKDRFSAERLKGVDSTLKIQPAKLEDSAVYLCASSLLTGRDGNTIYFGEGSWLTVV.

V and J are TRBV5-4 and TRBJ2-4; D possibly corresponds to TRBD2 (6 bases). The CDR3 contains 14 residues. Trimming shortened V by 1 base and J by 6 bases, and 11 bases separated the two germline ends. Germline lookup yields CDR1 SGHNT and CDR2 YYREEE (reference sequence). The CDR3 sequence: CASSLMDGGNIQYF. The DNA for the CDR3 is TGTGCCAGCAGCTTGATGGACGGGGGAAACATTCAGTACTTC.

The rearrangement joins TRBV5-3 to TRBJ2-7; no clear D. TRBV5-3 qualifies as an ORF whose function is uncertain. V was clipped by 5 bases and J by 7 bases, with 16 bases between them. There are 13 residues in the CDR3. The DNA for the CDR3 is TGTGCCAGAAGGACGGACCTCGCCGGGGAGCAGTACTTC. Translation: CARRTDLAGEQYF.

This chain uses TRBV5-1 with TRBJ1-1; possible D gene TRBD1, 5 bases. This CDR3 has 13 amino acids. V lost 3 bases to trimming and J lost 3 bases, with 9 bases between them. Germline-derived CDR1 and CDR2 are SGHRS and YFSETQ. The CDR3 is CASSSTDYTEAFF. DNA for the CDR3: TGCGCCAGCAGCTCGACAGATTACACTGAAGCTTTCTTT.

The genes are TRBV7-7 and TRBJ1-1, with 7 bases aligning to TRBD1. Germline CDR1 reads SSHAT; CDR2 reads FNYEAQ (reference sequence). Losses at the gene ends were 3 bases for V and 11 bases for J; bases not matched to a gene: 15. The CDR3 spans 15 residues. The CDR3 spells CASSFLDRAVLPAFF. CDR3 nucleotides: TGTGCCAGCAGCTTCCTTGACAGGGCCGTCCTTCCGGCTTTCTTT.

This clone was seen once. This sequence joins TRBV7-6 and TRBJ2-7, with D hard to call. Trimming stripped 6 bases from V and 3 bases from J, with 15 bases between. The CDR3 sequence is 14 residues long. From germline, CDR1 is SGHVS and CDR2 FNYEAQ. DNA of the CDR3: TGTGCCAGCAGGAAGACCAAGACAAGCTACGAGCAGTACTTC. This translates into CASRKTKTSYEQYF.

This chain joins TRBV28 and TRBJ2-2; no clear D. CDR1 is MDHEN, CDR2 SYDVKM, per germline. Trimming took 4 bases from V and 6 from J, leaving 3 bases between them. The CDR3 runs to 11 residues. The chain's CDR3 is CASSSPGELFF. CDR3 nucleotide sequence: TGTGCCAGCAGTTCCCCCGGGGAGCTGTTTTTT.

This chain joins TRBV7-2 and TRBJ1-2, with a weak D call TRBD1 (6 bases). The germline gives CDR1 SGHTA, CDR2 FQGNSA. Trimming shortened V by 1 base and J by 4 bases, and 13 bases separated the two germline ends. There are 15 residues in the CDR3. CDR3 in amino acids: CASSLDSTGSYGYTF. The DNA of the CDR3 is TGTGCCAGCAGCTTAGACTCTACAGGGAGCTATGGCTACACCTTC.

A few counts support this clone. The chain uses TRBV11-2 and TRBJ2-7; D is unclear. In germline, CDR1 is SGHAT, CDR2 FQNNGV. This CDR3 region has 14 residues. Trimming pared 2 bases from V and 0 bases from J, leaving 8 bases between. CDR3 sequence reads: CASSLSVGSYEQYF. In nucleotides, the CDR3 is TGTGCCAGCAGCTTATCGGTGGGCTCCTACGAGCAGTACTTC.

This clone is a singleton in its sample. The chain joins TRBV19 to TRBJ1-1; D is unresolved. Germline lookup yields CDR1 LNHDA and CDR2 SQIVND (reference sequence). The CDR3 consists of 14 residues. CDR3 amino acids: CATSGRQLNTEAFF. The DNA for the CDR3 is TGTGCTACCTCCGGTCGTCAGCTGAACACTGAAGCTTTCTTT.